What follows are 31 T cell receptor beta chains derived from one specimen sequenced in a study of neurological immune-mediated disorders. TCRdb redid the calling of the 5' RACE reads with MiXCR, one entry per CDR3 protein. Of about 35,000 distinct CDR3 sequences in the sample, 3.5% to 4.5% are singletons; the top ten hold roughly 2%. Source material: PBMCs. The origin of the receptors is a man aged 25-45 years with multiple sclerosis.

V gene TRBV27 combines with J gene TRBJ1-1, with a tentative D call TRBD1 (6 bases). The germline V gene encodes CDR1 MNHEY and CDR2 SMNVEV (reference sequence). V lost 6 bases and J 8 bases, leaving 13 bases between the germline ends. The CDR3 has 12 residues. CDR3 sequence (DNA): TGTGCCAGCAGCGAAAATGGACAGGAAGCTTTCTTT. This encodes CASSENGQEAFF.

The sample holds many counts of this clonotype. The CDR3 here is CASSVGGAPEAFF. The CDR3 DNA is TGTGCCAGCAGCGTAGGGGGTGCCCCTGAAGCTTTCTTT. This chain joins TRBV9 and TRBJ1-1; D gene uncertain. Trimming shortened V by 0 bases and J by 6 bases, and 9 bases separated the two germline ends. Germline CDR1 and CDR2: SGDLS and YYNGEE. The CDR3 loop spans 13 amino acids. Looking up the rest from reference TRBV9 and TRBJ1-1 gives the full variable domain: DSGVTQTPKHLITATGQRVTLRCSPRSGDLSVYWYQQSLDQGLQFLIQYYNGEERAKGNILERFSAQQFPDLHSELNLSSLELGDSALYFCASSVGGAPEAFFGQGTRLTVV.

There are many counts of this clonotype. The V and J genes are TRBV14 and TRBJ1-2; 10 nucleotides match TRBD1. The V and J ends lost 1 base and 3 bases, in that order; junction bases with no gene match: 2. The CDR3 extends over 15 amino acids. The germline V gene encodes CDR1 SGHDN and CDR2 FVKESK. CDR3 loop: CASSQAGQGYYGYTF. The CDR3 region has the DNA TGTGCCAGCAGCCAAGCGGGACAGGGGTACTATGGCTACACCTTC. Full variable domain (rest looked up from reference TRBV14 and TRBJ1-2): EAGVTQFPSHSVIEKGQTVTLRCDPISGHDNLYWYRRVMGKEIKFLLHFVKESKQDESGMPNNRFLAERTGGTYSTLKVQPAELEDSGVYFCASSQAGQGYYGYTFGSGTRLTVV.

In its sample, this clonotype is medium-sized. This chain uses TRBV5-6 with TRBJ1-2; D gene ambiguous. The CDR3 is 12 residues long. The germline V and J ends were trimmed by 1 base and 4 bases, with 5 bases remaining between them. CDR1 is SGHDT and CDR2 is YYEEEE in the germline V gene. The CDR3 DNA sequence: TGTGCCAGCAGCTTGACAGTCTATGGCTACACCTTC. It encodes CASSLTVYGYTF. Drawing the rest from reference TRBV5-6 and TRBJ1-2, the complete variable domain is DAGVTQSPTHLIKTRGQQVTLRCSPKSGHDTVSWYQQALGQGPQFIFQYYEEEERQRGNFPDRFSGHQFPNYSSELNVNALLLGDSALYLCASSLTVYGYTFGSGTRLTVV.

The table lists this clonotype with many counts. The chain joins TRBV10-3 to TRBJ2-7, with D perhaps matching TRBD2 (6 bases). The V gene lost 8 bases and the J gene lost 5 bases, with 16 bases spanning the gap. The CDR3 totals 13 residues. The germline V gene has CDR1 ENHRY and CDR2 SYGVKD. The CDR3 region is CAIRRGPGDEQYF. The CDR3 coding sequence is TGTGCCATCCGGCGGGGTCCGGGGGACGAGCAGTACTTC.

This clonotype was recorded at least ten times. The V gene is TRBV6-5, the J gene TRBJ1-2, with D perhaps TRBD1 (5 bases). Germline V CDR1 and CDR2: MNHEY, SVGAGI. The V end was cut by 6 bases, the J end by 4 bases, with 12 bases between. The CDR3 sequence is 13 residues long. As DNA, the CDR3 is TGTGCCAGCAGCCCCGGGGGTAGCTATGGCTACACCTTC. Its protein product is CASSPGGSYGYTF.

This clonotype occurred many times. DNA for the CDR3: TGTGCCAGCAGCGAAGGGGCTTTCTATGGCTACACCTTC. It codes for CASSEGAFYGYTF. The genes are TRBV7-8 and TRBJ1-2, with TRBD1 as a possible D gene (5 bases). V lost 5 bases to trimming and J lost 4 bases, with 11 bases between them. Germline CDR1 and CDR2: SGHVS and FQNEAQ. The CDR3 consists of 13 residues.

This clonotype has at least ten counts. The chain is built from TRBV24-1 and TRBJ2-3; D call uncertain. CDR1 is KGHDR and CDR2 is SFDVKD in the germline V gene. Trimming took 2 bases from V and 3 from J, leaving 5 bases between them. The CDR3 has 13 residues. CDR3 amino acids: CATSDYATDTQYF. The CDR3, as DNA: TGTGCCACCAGTGATTATGCGACAGATACGCAGTATTTT.

This clonotype was counted many times. The chain joins TRBV20-1 to TRBJ2-4; no firm D call. CDR1 DFQATT and CDR2 SNEGSKA come from the germline V gene (reference sequence). Trimming pared 2 bases from V and 9 bases from J, leaving 23 bases between. The CDR3 covers 16 residues. The CDR3 spells CSARHRASPASGIQYF. The DNA of the CDR3 is TGCAGTGCTAGACATCGGGCGTCACCGGCCAGTGGCATTCAGTACTTC.

This clonotype occurred many times. V usage is TRBV13 and J usage is TRBJ2-5; 9 positions agree with TRBD2. There are 16 residues in the CDR3. The ends lost 5 bases at V and 1 base at J; junction bases unmatched: 8. Germline V gives CDR1 PRHDT, CDR2 FYEKMQ (reference sequence). In nucleotides, the CDR3 is TGTGCCAGCAGCCCCCCTCGACTAGCGGCCCAAGAGACCCAGTACTTC. Protein sequence: CASSPPRLAAQETQYF.

This clonotype has a count of ten or more. The chain uses TRBV5-1 and TRBJ1-1; D is uncertain. The CDR3 has 11 residues. Trimming stripped 7 bases from V and 1 base from J, with 5 bases between. Germline CDR1 reads SGHRS; CDR2 reads YFSETQ. The DNA for the CDR3 is TGCGCCAGCGTTGGGAACACTGAAGCTTTCTTT. Translation: CASVGNTEAFF.

This clonotype has more than one count but fewer than ten. Written as DNA, the CDR3 is TGCGCCAGCCGCGACGGACCTAGCACAGATACGCAGTATTTT. This encodes CASRDGPSTDTQYF. The chain recombines TRBV5-1 with TRBJ2-3; D not resolved. This CDR3 has 14 amino acids. CDR1 SGHRS and CDR2 YFSETQ come from the germline V gene. The V end was cut by 7 bases, the J end by 0 bases, with 12 bases between.

This clonotype was detected many times. The V and J genes are TRBV5-1 and TRBJ2-5; D is undetermined. The CDR3 extends over 15 amino acids. Germline CDR1 is SGHRS and CDR2 is YFSETQ. V was pared by 2 bases and J by 0 bases, with 11 bases between. CDR3: CASSFTGRNQETQYF. CDR3 in DNA: TGCGCCAGCAGCTTCACGGGCCGCAACCAAGAGACCCAGTACTTC.

This clonotype was observed at least ten times. The V call is TRBV20-1, the J call TRBJ2-2; D is undetermined. This CDR3 has 12 amino acids. V shed 2 bases and J shed 6 bases, with 7 bases lying between them. Germline V lookup: CDR1 DFQATT, CDR2 SNEGSKA (reference sequence). CDR3 DNA sequence: TGCAGTGCTAGATTCGCGGCCGGGGAGCTGTTTTTT. Translated, it gives CSARFAAGELFF.

J is TRBJ1-5 and V is TRBV27, with D unresolved. The CDR3 covers 13 residues. Trimming pared 3 bases from V and 4 bases from J, leaving 7 bases between. The germline gives CDR1 MNHEY, CDR2 SMNVEV (reference sequence). CDR3 bases: TGTGCCAGCAGTTTTCAGGAGAATCAGCCCCAGCATTTT. Its translation is CASSFQENQPQHF.

This clonotype has a handful of counts. V and J are TRBV7-8 and TRBJ2-7; 9 bases are shared with TRBD1. This CDR3 comprises 15 residues. V was clipped by 4 bases and J by 6 bases; unmatched bases: 10. Germline values: CDR1 SGHVS, CDR2 FQNEAQ. The CDR3 DNA sequence: TGTGCCAGCAGCTCACTGGGACAGGGAAGTGGCGAGCAGTACTTC. Its translation: CASSSLGQGSGEQYF.

The table lists this clonotype with a few counts. The junction departs from germline at one end; a sequencing error may be responsible. J is TRBJ1-5 and V is TRBV9; the D is unclear. The CDR3 is 14 amino acids. Germline assignment: CDR1 SGDLS and CDR2 YYNGEE. Written as DNA, the CDR3 is TGTGCCAGCAGCTCTGGGGTGAGCAATCAGCCCCAGAATTTT. This sequence encodes CASSSGVSNQPQNF.

In its sample, this clonotype was seen many times. The CDR3 DNA follows: TGCGCCAGCAGCCAAGGTGGAACGAACACCGGGGAGCTGTTTTTT. Amino acids: CASSQGGTNTGELFF. This rearrangement joins TRBV4-3 to TRBJ2-2; D not certain. The germline CDR1 and CDR2 sequences are LGHNA and YSLEER. The CDR3 is made up of 15 amino acids. V shed 1 base and J shed 0 bases, with 6 bases lying between them.

This clonotype was found many times. The rearrangement uses TRBV3-1 and TRBJ1-2; D call uncertain. The CDR3 loop spans 15 amino acids. Trimming removed 0 bases from V and 6 bases from J, with 14 bases in between. Germline values: CDR1 LGHDT, CDR2 YNNKEL (reference sequence). The CDR3 loop reads CASSQDLGRRDGYTF. The CDR3 nucleotides are TGTGCCAGCAGCCAAGATCTCGGGCGAAGGGATGGCTACACCTTC.

This clonotype was observed at least ten times. The chain employs TRBV7-3 and TRBJ2-2; 7 positions match TRBD2. Trimming at V came to 2 bases and at J to 6 bases, leaving 6 bases not matched to a gene. Germline V gene data show CDR1 as SGHTA and CDR2 as FQGTGA. This CDR3 comprises 15 residues. CDR3 loop: CASSLASGGAGELFF. CDR3 sequence (DNA): TGTGCCAGCAGCTTAGCTAGCGGCGGGGCCGGGGAGCTGTTTTTT.

This clonotype has at least ten counts. This chain links TRBV29-1 with TRBJ2-5; 11 bases are a match to TRBD2. V was clipped by 4 bases and J by 5 bases; unmatched bases: 6. Germline V lookup: CDR1 SQVTM, CDR2 ANQGSEA. The CDR3 contains 14 residues. CDR3: CSVVGASGGETQYF. CDR3 bases: TGCAGCGTTGTAGGTGCTAGCGGGGGGGAGACCCAGTACTTC. Variable domain in full (rest from reference TRBV29-1 and TRBJ2-5): SAVISQKPSRDICQRGTSLTIQCQVDSQVTMMFWYRQQPGQSLTLIATANQGSEATYESGFVIDKFPISRPNLTFSTLTVSNMSPEDSSIYLCSVVGASGGETQYFGPGTRLLVL.

This clonotype was observed at least ten times. This chain uses TRBV12-3 or TRBV12-4 with TRBJ2-2; D uncertain. The CDR3 runs 12 residues. Trimming shortened V by 2 bases and J by 8 bases, and 6 bases separated the two germline ends. As DNA, the CDR3 is TGTGCCAGCAGTTTATGGTTAGGGGAGCTGTTTTTT. This encodes CASSLWLGELFF.

This clonotype was observed many times. The rearrangement uses TRBV25-1 and TRBJ1-5; D gene ambiguous. The CDR3 is 14 residues long. Germline CDR1 MGHDK, CDR2 SYGVNS. The V end was cut by 3 bases, the J end by 7 bases, with 13 bases between. The CDR3 sequence: CASSEGSGRQPQHF. CDR3 in DNA: TGTGCCAGCAGTGAGGGGTCCGGGAGGCAGCCCCAGCATTTT.

The rearrangement joins TRBV7-9 to TRBJ2-6, with unresolved D. This CDR3 is built from 19 residues. Germline CDR1 and CDR2: SEHNR and FQNEAQ (reference sequence). With 3 bases removed from V and 0 bases from J, the gap between germline ends came to 18 bases. DNA of the CDR3: TGTGCCAGCAGCTTTGGTCTTACCCAAAGTCGCTCTGGGGCCAACGTCCTGACTTTC. It encodes CASSFGLTQSRSGANVLTF.

This clonotype has more than one count but fewer than ten. This chain joins TRBV7-2 and TRBJ2-3; D call uncertain. Germline V gene data show CDR1 as SGHTA and CDR2 as FQGNSA. V was cut by 4 bases and J by 2 bases, with 7 bases left in between. There are 13 residues in the CDR3. CDR3 region: CASSSPSTDTQYF. CDR3 bases: TGTGCCAGCAGCTCGCCATCCACAGATACGCAGTATTTT.

This clonotype appeared many times. The chain recombines TRBV7-6 with TRBJ2-7; D is perhaps TRBD1 or TRBD2 (6 bases each). Between the trimmed V and J ends, which lost 4 bases and 2 bases, there was a span of 12 bases. The CDR3 runs to 14 residues. In germline, CDR1 is SGHVS, CDR2 FNYEAQ. CDR3 DNA sequence: TGTGCCAGCAGCTCAGGAGGGGGTGCCTACGAGCAGTACTTC. It translates to CASSSGGGAYEQYF.

This clonotype showed up many times. This CDR3 reads CASARLTGELFF. CDR3 coding DNA: TGTGCCAGCGCACGGCTTACCGGGGAGCTGTTTTTT. The rearrangement uses TRBV27 and TRBJ2-2; D remains unclear. The V gene lost 8 bases and the J gene lost 5 bases, with 9 bases spanning the gap. The CDR3 consists of 12 residues. Germline CDR1 MNHEY, CDR2 SMNVEV (reference sequence).

This clonotype occurred many times. The chain joins TRBV20-1 to TRBJ1-2, with D maybe TRBD1 (5 bases). Trimming shortened V by 5 bases and J by 14 bases, and 24 bases separated the two germline ends. There are 13 residues in the CDR3. In germline, CDR1 is DFQATT, CDR2 SNEGSKA (reference sequence). The chain's CDR3 is CSAHPGPRLPTTF. The CDR3 DNA sequence: TGCAGTGCTCACCCGGGACCTAGACTTCCAACGACCTTC.

The sample holds many counts of this clonotype. This rearrangement joins TRBV5-1 to TRBJ1-2; TRBD1 is a possible D gene (6 bases). The CDR3 sequence is 13 residues long. The germline V and J ends were trimmed by 5 bases and 4 bases, with 12 bases remaining between them. CDR1 is SGHRS, CDR2 YFSETQ, per germline. CDR3 DNA: TGCGCCAGCAGACAGGGCTCGTCCTATGGCTACACCTTC. This codes for CASRQGSSYGYTF. Filled out from reference TRBV5-1 and TRBJ1-2, the complete variable domain reads KAGVTQTPRYLIKTRGQQVTLSCSPISGHRSVSWYQQTPGQGLQFLFEYFSETQRNKGNFPGRFSGRQFSNSRSEMNVSTLELGDSALYLCASRQGSSYGYTFGSGTRLTVV.

The sample holds many counts of this clonotype. The V and J genes are TRBV12-3 or TRBV12-4 and TRBJ1-5; 8 nucleotides line up with TRBD1. V shed 7 bases and J 5 bases; nucleotides not matched to a gene: 7. The CDR3 extends over 14 amino acids. The CDR3 bases are TGTGCCAGCAAGCGGGACAGGAGAGATCAGCCCCAGCATTTT. It translates to CASKRDRRDQPQHF.

This clonotype was recorded many times. CDR3 amino acids: CASGKDRLDNYGYTF. Written as DNA, the CDR3 is TGTGCCAGCGGCAAGGACCGATTGGATAACTATGGCTACACCTTC. The chain has TRBV12-3 or TRBV12-4 and TRBJ1-2; D gene uncertain. The CDR3 consists of 15 residues. With 8 bases removed from V and 1 base from J, the gap between germline ends came to 17 bases.